These 32 T cell receptor beta chains were sequenced from one sample in a study of T cell responses to AZD1222 COVID-19 vaccine. The method was immunoSEQ multiplex PCR; TCRdb's version includes in-frame clones alone and lacks a portion of them. The sample includes around 200,000 clones, more than 75% of them seen just once. Sequenced material: peripheral blood, taken on day 0 of AZD1222 vaccination. The receptors derive from an adult in good health.

This clone was counted only a few times. This chain uses TRBV27 with TRBJ1-4, with TRBD1 as a possible D gene (5 bases). Germline-derived CDR1 and CDR2 are MNHEY and SMNVEV (reference sequence). V lost 6 bases and J 4 bases, leaving 12 bases between the germline ends. This CDR3 contains 14 residues. This CDR3 is CASSQGRGNEKLFF. The CDR3 coding sequence is TGTGCCAGCAGCCAGGGTAGGGGTAATGAAAAACTGTTTTTT.

The chain uses TRBV7-8 and TRBJ2-2; TRBD1 matches at 9 bases. The CDR3 length is 16 residues. Germline-derived CDR1 and CDR2 are SGHVS and FQNEAQ. After removal of 3 bases from V and 4 bases from J, the junction contained 6 bases not matched to a gene. CDR3 protein: CASSLYRGLGTGELFF. CDR3 nucleotide sequence: TGTGCCAGCAGCTTGTACAGGGGGCTCGGCACCGGGGAGCTGTTTTTT.

This clone was picked up one time. The CDR3 protein is CASSMKTRVTLHF. CDR3 coding DNA: TGTGCCAGCAGCATGAAAACCAGGGTCACCCTCCACTTT. J is TRBJ1-6 and V is TRBV5-8; tentatively, D is TRBD1 (5 bases). The germline V and J ends were trimmed by 4 bases and 14 bases, with 16 bases remaining between them. The germline V gene encodes CDR1 SGHTS and CDR2 YDEGEE. CDR3 length: 13 amino acids.

This clone was observed a single time. The chain employs TRBV29-1 and TRBJ1-1; no clear D gene. The germline V and J ends were trimmed by 6 bases and 4 bases, with 18 bases remaining between them. The CDR3 is 14 residues long. Germline CDR1 and CDR2: SQVTM and ANQGSEA. CDR3 bases: TGCAGCGTAAAGCGGGGTGCGGGCATCACTGAAGCTTTCTTT. This sequence encodes CSVKRGAGITEAFF.

J is TRBJ2-7 and V is TRBV7-9; D is unclear. V lost 2 bases to trimming and J lost 0 bases, with 14 bases between them. This CDR3 spans 16 amino acids. The germline V gene has CDR1 SEHNR and CDR2 FQNEAQ (reference sequence). CDR3 in amino acids: CASSLFVGSSSYEQYF. CDR3 DNA: TGTGCCAGCAGCTTATTCGTCGGCAGTAGCTCCTACGAGCAGTACTTC.

V gene TRBV18 combines with J gene TRBJ2-1, with D possibly matching TRBD1 (5 bases). Trimming left V 2 bases short and J 7 bases short, with 12 bases between. CDR1 KGHSH and CDR2 LQKENI come from the germline V gene. The CDR3 runs 14 residues. The CDR3 protein is CASSPTGLRNEQFF. DNA of the CDR3: TGTGCCAGCTCACCAACAGGCCTTAGGAATGAGCAGTTCTTC.

This chain uses TRBV7-2 with TRBJ2-5; D ambiguous. The germline CDR1 and CDR2 sequences are SGHTA and FQGNSA. V was pared by 5 bases and J by 1 base, with 11 bases between. CDR3 length equals 14 residues. Written as DNA, the CDR3 is TGTGCCAGCAGCCTACAGATGGGCCAAGAGACCCAGTACTTC. Protein sequence: CASSLQMGQETQYF.

V gene TRBV2 combines with J gene TRBJ2-7; no clear D. The germline V gene encodes CDR1 SNHLY and CDR2 FYNNEI. V was trimmed by 2 bases and J by 5 bases, leaving 13 bases between them. The CDR3 covers 14 residues. In DNA form, the CDR3 reads TGTGCCAGCAGTGAAATTATAAGGCACCACGAGCAGTACTTC. It specifies CASSEIIRHHEQYF.

This chain uses TRBV3-1 (or the pseudogene TRBV3-2) with TRBJ2-1; 14 positions match TRBD2. The CDR3 has 16 residues. The V gene's germline CDR1 is LGHDT and CDR2 YNNKEL (reference sequence). J lost 11 bases, V lost 4 bases, and 10 bases had no gene match. The CDR3 is CASSPPGTSGRIQQFF. In nucleotides, the CDR3 is TGTGCCAGCAGCCCTCCCGGGACTAGCGGGAGAATTCAGCAGTTCTTC.

The V call is TRBV7-9, the J call TRBJ2-1; D unresolved. Germline lookup yields CDR1 SEHNR and CDR2 FQNEAQ (reference sequence). The CDR3 contains 12 residues. V lost 3 bases to trimming and J lost 8 bases, with 8 bases between them. The CDR3 loop reads CASSFGGDEQFF. For the CDR3, the DNA is TGTGCCAGCAGCTTTGGCGGTGATGAGCAGTTCTTC.

This clone was seen only once. The CDR3 loop reads CASSQDYNYGYTF. For the CDR3, the DNA is TGTGCCAGCAGCCAGGACTATAACTATGGCTACACCTTC. The chain employs TRBV14 and TRBJ1-2; D uncertain. Trimming removed 3 bases from V and 1 base from J, with 6 bases in between. This CDR3 has 13 amino acids. Germline V lookup: CDR1 SGHDN, CDR2 FVKESK.

The J gene is TRBJ2-7, the V gene TRBV10-3; possibly TRBD2 for D (5 bases). Germline CDR1 is ENHRY and CDR2 is SYGVKD. With 4 bases removed from V and 0 bases from J, the gap between germline ends came to 16 bases. The CDR3 loop spans 16 amino acids. CDR3 amino acids: CAISAVIEGFSYEQYF. As DNA, the CDR3 is TGTGCCATCAGTGCTGTAATTGAGGGATTCTCCTACGAGCAGTACTTC.

This chain uses TRBV10-3 with TRBJ2-7, with D perhaps matching TRBD1 or TRBD2 (5 bases each). The CDR3 sequence is 16 residues long. Germline V gene lookup returns CDR1 ENHRY and CDR2 SYGVKD. The ends were cut back, 4 bases at V and 0 bases at J, with 16 bases in the middle. The CDR3 DNA reads TGTGCCATCAGTGGGGAACGGGACCTGAGCTCCTACGAGCAGTACTTC. Amino acids: CAISGERDLSSYEQYF.

This chain connects TRBV4-1 to TRBJ2-7; TRBD2 matches 9 bases. Germline V gene sequence: CDR1 MGHRA, CDR2 YSYEKL. V was clipped by 1 base and J by 6 bases; unmatched bases: 10. This CDR3 contains 16 residues. This CDR3 reads CASSQVGGGGFGEQYF. CDR3 nucleotides: TGCGCCAGCAGCCAAGTGGGCGGGGGGGGCTTCGGCGAGCAGTACTTC.

The chain links TRBV3-1 (or the pseudogene TRBV3-2) to TRBJ1-2; D not resolved. CDR3 size: 13 residues. Trimming stripped 0 bases from V and 4 bases from J, with 6 bases between. The germline CDR1 and CDR2 sequences are LGHDT and YNNKEL (reference sequence). The CDR3 coding sequence is TGTGCCAGCAGCCAAGACTTTATCTATGGCTACACCTTC. Residues: CASSQDFIYGYTF.

This clone was observed a handful of times. The rearrangement joins TRBV3-1 (or the pseudogene TRBV3-2) to TRBJ2-2; D not resolved. CDR1 LGHDT and CDR2 YNNKEL come from the germline V gene (reference sequence). CDR3 size: 13 residues. V was clipped by 2 bases and J by 7 bases, with 8 bases between them. The CDR3 protein is CASSQFLGGELFF. The CDR3 DNA follows: TGTGCCAGCAGCCAATTCTTGGGCGGGGAGCTGTTTTTT.

The chain employs TRBV4-2 and TRBJ1-1, with D uncertain. With 1 base removed from V and 1 base from J, the gap between germline ends came to 4 bases. The CDR3 is 13 residues long. The germline gives CDR1 LGHNA, CDR2 YNFKEQ. The CDR3 DNA sequence: TGTGCCAGCAGCCAAGTAGGGAACACTGAAGCTTTCTTT. It specifies CASSQVGNTEAFF.

The V and J genes are TRBV28 and TRBJ2-5; D is ambiguous. This CDR3 has 11 residues. Between the trimmed V and J ends, which lost 3 bases and 5 bases, there was a span of 4 bases. CDR1 MDHEN and CDR2 SYDVKM come from the germline V gene. CDR3: CASSFGETQYF. DNA of the CDR3: TGTGCCAGCAGTTTCGGGGAGACCCAGTACTTC.

This clone occurred once. The chain joins TRBV4-3 to TRBJ2-5, with D possibly TRBD2 on 5 matching bases. Germline CDR1 and CDR2: LGHNA and YSLEER. V was pared by 1 base and J by 4 bases, with 13 bases between. The length of the CDR3 is 15 residues. The CDR3: CASSQGRTSGETQYF. CDR3 nucleotides: TGCGCCAGCAGCCAAGGCCGGACGAGCGGAGAGACCCAGTACTTC.

The chain carries TRBV19 and TRBJ1-1, with D perhaps TRBD1 (5 bases). The CDR3 is 16 amino acids. Trimming removed 3 bases from V and 1 base from J, with 15 bases in between. In germline, CDR1 is LNHDA, CDR2 SQIVND (reference sequence). The chain's CDR3 is CASSMPRGPGNTEAFF. The CDR3, as DNA: TGTGCCAGTAGTATGCCGAGGGGCCCTGGGAACACTGAAGCTTTCTTT.

This sequence joins TRBV12-3 or TRBV12-4 and TRBJ1-2; D possibly corresponds to TRBD1 (5 bases). The CDR3 has 12 amino acids. V shed 2 bases and J shed 8 bases, with 9 bases lying between them. The CDR3 DNA sequence: TGTGCCAGCAGTTTACCAGGGACGGGCTACACCTTC. Encoded protein: CASSLPGTGYTF.

The chain links TRBV19 to TRBJ1-6, with TRBD1 matching over 8 bases. V trimming: 4 bases; J trimming: 10 bases; junction bases outside the gene matches: 9. Germline loops: CDR1 LNHDA, CDR2 SQIVND (reference sequence). The CDR3 is made up of 15 amino acids. CDR3 residues: CASSTKGQGLSPLHF. In nucleotides, the CDR3 is TGTGCCAGTAGTACCAAAGGACAGGGTTTGTCACCCCTCCACTTT.

The V gene is TRBV5-4, the J gene TRBJ1-1; no clear D gene. The length of the CDR3 is 15 residues. Germline V gene data show CDR1 as SGHNT and CDR2 as YYREEE (reference sequence). V lost 0 bases and J 0 bases, leaving 9 bases between the germline ends. DNA of the CDR3: TGTGCCAGCAGCTTGGCAGGATCGATGAACACTGAAGCTTTCTTT. This sequence encodes CASSLAGSMNTEAFF.

The chain combines TRBV11-2 with TRBJ1-1; D remains ambiguous. CDR1 SGHAT and CDR2 FQNNGV come from the germline V gene. Between the trimmed V and J ends, which lost 5 bases and 2 bases, there was a span of 6 bases. CDR3 size: 12 residues. The CDR3 sequence is CASSLHNTEAFF. CDR3 in DNA: TGTGCCAGCAGCCTACATAACACTGAAGCTTTCTTT. Looking up the rest from reference TRBV11-2 and TRBJ1-1 gives the full variable domain: EAGVAQSPRYKIIEKRQSVAFWCNPISGHATLYWYQQILGQGPKLLIQFQNNGVVDDSQLPKDRFSAERLKGVDSTLKIQPAKLEDSAVYLCASSLHNTEAFFGQGTRLTVV.

The chain couples TRBV15 to TRBJ2-5, with D perhaps matching TRBD1 (6 bases). The CDR3 has 18 amino acids. V was clipped by 4 bases and J by 1 base, with 22 bases between them. Germline CDR1 is LNHNV and CDR2 is YYDKDF (reference sequence). CDR3 bases: TGTGCCACCAGCAAATCATCCCGCCAGGGGCCCATCCAAGAGACCCAGTACTTC. The encoded protein is CATSKSSRQGPIQETQYF. The entire variable domain, with the rest obtained from reference TRBV15 and TRBJ2-5, is as follows: DAMVIQNPRYQVTQFGKPVTLSCSQTLNHNVMYWYQQKSSQAPKLLFHYYDKDFNNEADTPDNFQSRRPNTSFCFLDIRSPGLGDTAMYLCATSKSSRQGPIQETQYFGPGTRLLVL.

This clone has only one observation. The DNA for the CDR3 is TGTGCCAGCTCCCCAGAAGGGGGAGGGTACACTGAAGCTTTCTTT. As protein: CASSPEGGGYTEAFF. This chain joins TRBV18 and TRBJ1-1, with D maybe TRBD1 (6 bases). The germline gives CDR1 KGHSH, CDR2 LQKENI. V lost 6 bases and J lost 3, with 17 bases in between. This CDR3 has 15 amino acids.

The chain carries TRBV7-9 and TRBJ2-5, with D possibly matching TRBD2 (5 bases). This CDR3 is built from 14 residues. V lost 2 bases to trimming and J lost 5 bases, with 12 bases between them. CDR1 is SEHNR and CDR2 is FQNEAQ in the germline V gene (reference sequence). Written as DNA, the CDR3 is TGTGCCAGCAGCTTATCGAGGGTGGGGGAGACCCAGTACTTC. This encodes CASSLSRVGETQYF.

The chain uses TRBV4-1 and TRBJ2-1, with 9 positions matching TRBD2. Germline CDR1 MGHRA, CDR2 YSYEKL. The CDR3 has 16 amino acids. V was clipped by 3 bases and J by 9 bases; unmatched bases: 12. Here the CDR3 reads CASSQEGLALIGEQFF. For the CDR3, the DNA is TGCGCCAGCAGCCAGGAGGGACTAGCTTTGATCGGTGAGCAGTTCTTC.

The chain carries TRBV5-6 and TRBJ2-7; 11 bases are a match to TRBD1. The CDR3 is made up of 14 amino acids. Losses at the gene ends were 5 bases for V and 6 bases for J; bases not matched to a gene: 7. The germline gives CDR1 SGHDT, CDR2 YYEEEE. The CDR3 reads CASRAGTGGSEQYF. The CDR3 bases are TGTGCCAGCAGGGCCGGGACAGGGGGTAGCGAGCAGTACTTC. The full variable domain, rest sourced from reference TRBV5-6 and TRBJ2-7, is DAGVTQSPTHLIKTRGQQVTLRCSPKSGHDTVSWYQQALGQGPQFIFQYYEEEERQRGNFPDRFSGHQFPNYSSELNVNALLLGDSALYLCASRAGTGGSEQYFGPGTRLTVT.

The gene calls are TRBV24-1 and TRBJ2-7; the match to TRBD1 covers 8 bases. The CDR3 length is 13 residues. V shed 7 bases and J 6 bases; nucleotides not matched to a gene: 7. CDR1 KGHDR and CDR2 SFDVKD come from the germline V gene. CDR3 coding DNA: TGTGCCACCAGCCTCGACAGGGGAGGCGAGCAGTACTTC. It specifies CATSLDRGGEQYF.

The chain couples TRBV14 to TRBJ1-4, with a weak D call TRBD1 (5 bases). The V end lost 5 bases, the J end lost 4 bases, and 17 bases lay between the germline ends. The V gene's germline CDR1 is SGHDN and CDR2 FVKESK. This CDR3 comprises 16 residues. Here the CDR3 reads CASSSRQGRRNEKLFF. The CDR3 nucleotides are TGTGCCAGCAGCTCCCGGCAGGGACGACGTAATGAAAAACTGTTTTTT.

The chain links TRBV5-1 to TRBJ2-5; weak D call: TRBD2 (5 bases). Germline V gene lookup returns CDR1 SGHRS and CDR2 YFSETQ. Trimming removed 4 bases at V and 5 bases at J, with 15 bases between. This CDR3 is built from 14 residues. CDR3 bases: TGCGCCAGCAGCCCGACGGACCCGGGGGAGACCCAGTACTTC. Translating it yields CASSPTDPGETQYF.